This entry lists 8 T cell receptor beta chains sequenced from one sample in a study of shared clonotypes between healthy human individuals. This table comes from immunoSEQ multiplex PCR, and its TCRdb copy is limited to in-frame clones, with some not included. The data contain 800,000 to 950,000 clones, approximately 97% of them seen just once; the ten biggest clones take up 0.2% to 0.25%. In the naive CD8 group, cells lacked CD45RO and were positively selected for CCR7, so terminally differentiated effector memory CD45RA+ cells were left out. Material: naive CD8+ T cells sorted from blood. These receptor sequences come from a young man in good health.

About this clone: Other nucleotide sequences in the sample specify the same CDR3. V and J are TRBV6-6 and TRBJ2-7, with D possibly being TRBD2 (6 bases). There are 16 residues in the CDR3. Per the germline V gene, CDR1 is MNHNY and CDR2 is SVGAGI (reference sequence). The ends were cut back, 0 bases at V and 0 bases at J, with 12 bases in the middle. The CDR3 DNA reads as TGTGCCAGCAGTTACTCGGGCGGGGTGAGCTCCTACGAGCAGTACTTC. Protein: CASSYSGGVSSYEQYF.

The V call is TRBV11-2, the J call TRBJ1-1; tentative D call: TRBD1 (5 bases). The V end lost 7 bases, the J end lost 1 base, and 19 bases lay between the germline ends. Germline V CDR1 and CDR2: SGHAT, FQNNGV. CDR3 length: 16 residues. DNA for the CDR3: TGTGCCAGCACCACCCTCGGTGCGGGACCGAACACTGAAGCTTTCTTT. It yields the protein CASTTLGAGPNTEAFF.

This clone was recorded only once. The chain uses TRBV6-6 and TRBJ2-1, with D perhaps matching TRBD1 or TRBD2 (5 bases each). CDR1 MNHNY and CDR2 SVGAGI come from the germline V gene (reference sequence). The CDR3 has 15 amino acids. V was pared by 5 bases and J by 6 bases, with 17 bases between. CDR3 in DNA: TGTGCCAGCAGTCGGGAAGGGTACGACAGCAATGAGCAGTTCTTC. As protein: CASSREGYDSNEQFF.

The chain joins TRBV5-6 to TRBJ2-2, with TRBD2 as a possible D gene (6 bases). V was shortened by 3 bases and J by 3 bases, with 6 bases between the two germline ends. The CDR3 contains 13 residues. CDR1 and CDR2 (germline): SGHDT, YYEEEE. CDR3 DNA: TGTGCCAGCAGCTGGGGGGACACCGGGGAGCTGTTTTTT. Translation: CASSWGDTGELFF.

Regarding this clone: Other DNA sequences in the same sample also yield this CDR3. The chain recombines TRBV7-2 with TRBJ2-1; D remains ambiguous. CDR3 length equals 13 residues. Trimming removed 5 bases from V and 0 bases from J, with 5 bases in between. Per the germline V gene, CDR1 is SGHTA and CDR2 is FQGNSA. The CDR3 sequence is CASSPPSYNEQFF. The CDR3, as DNA: TGTGCCAGCAGCCCGCCCTCCTACAATGAGCAGTTCTTC.

This chain links TRBV7-8 with TRBJ2-1, with TRBD2 as a possible D gene (6 bases). Per germline, CDR1 SGHVS and CDR2 FQNEAQ. This CDR3 contains 14 residues. Trimming left V 3 bases short and J 4 bases short, with 10 bases between. This CDR3 reads CASSFGSLYNEQFF. CDR3 nucleotides: TGTGCCAGCAGCTTCGGGAGTCTGTACAATGAGCAGTTCTTC.

This chain uses TRBV5-1 with TRBJ1-2; D is uncertain. Looked up from germline, CDR1 is SGHRS and CDR2 is YFSETQ. The CDR3 totals 13 residues. Trimming pared 4 bases from V and 1 base from J, leaving 8 bases between. The CDR3 region has the DNA TGCGCCAGCAGCCCAGGCCTTAACTATGGCTACACCTTC. Protein sequence: CASSPGLNYGYTF. Looking up the rest from reference TRBV5-1 and TRBJ1-2 gives the full variable domain: KAGVTQTPRYLIKTRGQQVTLSCSPISGHRSVSWYQQTPGQGLQFLFEYFSETQRNKGNFPGRFSGRQFSNSRSEMNVSTLELGDSALYLCASSPGLNYGYTFGSGTRLTVV.

The genes are TRBV7-2 and TRBJ2-3, with TRBD2 as a possible D gene (6 bases). The CDR3 is 17 residues long. Germline values: CDR1 SGHTA, CDR2 FQGNSA. V was trimmed by 2 bases and J by 0 bases, leaving 15 bases between them. CDR3 residues: CASSLPSDGTSTDTQYF. Written as DNA, the CDR3 is TGTGCCAGCAGCTTACCCTCTGACGGGACTAGCACAGATACGCAGTATTTT.